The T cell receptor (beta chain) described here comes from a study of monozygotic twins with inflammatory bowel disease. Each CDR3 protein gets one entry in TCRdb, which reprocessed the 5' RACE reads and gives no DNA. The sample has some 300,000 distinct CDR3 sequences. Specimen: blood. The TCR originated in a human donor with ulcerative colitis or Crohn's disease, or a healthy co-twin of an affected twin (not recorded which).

The CDR3 spells CAWSSGRNSNQPQHF. The J gene is TRBJ1-5, the V gene TRBV30; the TCRdb call, TRBD1, lacks DNA for checking. This CDR3 is built from 15 residues. Germline V CDR1 and CDR2: GTSNPN, SVGIG (reference sequence).